This T cell receptor beta chain was observed in a study of T cell responses to AZD1222 COVID-19 vaccine. Study outcomes and limitations: Researchers took repertoire samples only after the peak T cell response had come.

Here immunoSEQ multiplex PCR was the method, and the copy in TCRdb shows in-frame clones only, minus some. Of 70,000 or so clones listed, approximately 80% are singletons. This clone was seen only a few times. The antigen is unknown. Sequences were derived from peripheral blood, sampled on day 0 of AZD1222 vaccination. The receptor's source is an adult in good health.

In DNA, the CDR3 is TGTGCCAGCTCGGACAGCAACCTTTATGGCTACACCTTC. Encoded protein: CASSDSNLYGYTF. The rearrangement joins TRBV28 to TRBJ1-2, with D perhaps TRBD1 (6 bases). Germline CDR1 and CDR2: MDHEN and SYDVKM. V was clipped by 8 bases and J by 5 bases, with 15 bases between them. The CDR3 consists of 13 residues.